This T cell receptor (beta chain) derives from a study of Ad26.COV2.S vaccination and SARS-CoV-2 variants. Concerning this clone itself: Its cognate antigen is unknown.

Libraries were prepared by immunoSEQ multiplex PCR; TCRdb keeps only in-frame clonotypes and omits some of them. This repertoire shows 350,000 to 450,000 clones, around 86% found once; its top ten account for 3.4%. Treatment indicated: some 20 received Ad26.COV2.S at low or high dose, single or two shots; five or six received placebo; per-sample allocation not given. Specimens were obtained on day 63 following the first vaccine or placebo injection. Wuhan-strain SARS-CoV-2 spike was expressed by the Ad26 vector that made up the vaccine. Findings of the study overall: Measurements of TCR breadth and depth may have given underestimates of the total T cell responses.

The TCR comes from a person between 18 and 65 years old who received the Ad26.COV2.S COVID-19 vaccine or a placebo. Source: peripheral blood, taken in a trial of Ad26.COV2.S vaccine versus placebo.

CDR3 in amino acids: CASSLDPRVGNTIYF. The CDR3 nucleotides are TGTGCCAGCAGCTTAGATCCCAGGGTTGGAAACACCATATATTTT. V is TRBV11-2 and J is TRBJ1-3, with D possibly TRBD1 on 5 matching bases. Germline-derived CDR1 and CDR2 are SGHAT and FQNNGV. V was pared by 0 bases and J by 3 bases, with 9 bases between. The CDR3 consists of 15 residues. Based on the CDR3 plus reference TRBV11-2 and TRBJ1-3, the full variable domain is EAGVAQSPRYKIIEKRQSVAFWCNPISGHATLYWYQQILGQGPKLLIQFQNNGVVDDSQLPKDRFSAERLKGVDSTLKIQPAKLEDSAVYLCASSLDPRVGNTIYFGEGSWLTVV.